The entry that follows covers one T cell receptor (beta chain) sequence. Its antigen is not identified. The sample originates from a study of Ad26.COV2.S vaccination and SARS-CoV-2 variants. For the study at large: Donor was one of the participants in the Ad26.COV2.S arm of the COV1001 trial. The vaccine Ad26.COV2.S was put into the muscle once, or twice with 56 days between.

Germline V CDR1 and CDR2: SEHNR, FQNEAQ (reference sequence). The length of the CDR3 is 14 residues. The J segment lost 6 bases and the V segment lost 2 bases, leaving 5 bases of the junction unmatched. Study-level points and caveats: Vaccinees displayed broader spike-specific TCR repertoires than placebo recipients.

The repertoire was sequenced with immunoSEQ multiplex PCR; TCRdb's copy has only in-frame clones and lacks some. Of about 250,000 clones in the sample, approximately 89% were seen once. As for treatment: around 19 received Ad26.COV2.S at low or high dose, single or two shots; roughly 5 received placebo; per-sample allocation not given. Material that was analyzed had been drawn on day 63 after the first vaccine or placebo injection. In Boston, the donor was an adult between 18-55 years of age. The sample consisted of peripheral blood, taken in a trial of Ad26.COV2.S vaccine versus placebo. This clonotype was sampled from a person between 18 and 65 years old who received the Ad26.COV2.S COVID-19 vaccine or a placebo. This chain joins TRBV7-9 and TRBJ1-1; TRBD1 aligns across 8 bases. The CDR3 coding sequence is TGTGCCAGCAGCTTATTATCAGGGGGCGCTGAAGCTTTCTTT. Translating gives CASSLLSGGAEAFF. Full variable domain (outside the CDR3, taken from reference TRBV7-9 and TRBJ1-1): DTGVSQNPRHKITKRGQNVTFRCDPISEHNRLYWYRQTLGQGPEFLTYFQNEAQLEKSRLLSDRFSAERPKGSFSTLEIQRTEQGDSAMYLCASSLLSGGAEAFFGQGTRLTVV.